A single sample gave rise to the 13 T cell receptor beta chains below, sequenced in a study of blood T cell repertoires in COVID-19. Profiled with immunoSEQ multiplex PCR; TCRdb holds only in-frame clones, not every one. The sample has 200,000 to 300,000 clones, about 80% seen once. The specimen was peripheral blood. Receptor source: a woman older than 75 with acute or convalescent COVID-19.

As concerns this clone: Other DNA sequences within the sample encode an identical CDR3. V gene TRBV5-1 combines with J gene TRBJ2-3, with D unclear. The CDR3 length is 14 residues. The V gene's germline CDR1 is SGHRS and CDR2 YFSETQ. The V end was cut by 0 bases, the J end by 0 bases, with 5 bases between. The CDR3 nucleotides are TGCGCCAGCAGCTTGGGGCAAAGCACAGATACGCAGTATTTT. Protein product: CASSLGQSTDTQYF.

The genes are TRBV7-3 and TRBJ2-5; 10 bases match TRBD2. There are 16 residues in the CDR3. Germline V CDR1 and CDR2: SGHTA, FQGTGA. The junction had 9 bases not matched to a gene; V was cut back by 7 bases and J by 1 base. The chain's CDR3 is CASIVSLAGAQETQYF. The CDR3 DNA is TGTGCCAGCATTGTCTCTCTAGCGGGGGCCCAAGAGACCCAGTACTTC.

This chain links TRBV6-2 or TRBV6-3 with TRBJ1-1; possible D gene TRBD1, 5 bases. The CDR3 contains 15 residues. Germline V gene lookup returns CDR1 MNHEY and CDR2 SVGEGT. The V end was cut by 6 bases, the J end by 1 base, with 15 bases between. The CDR3 loop reads CASSRPGHRNTEAFF. The CDR3 nucleotides read TGTGCCAGCAGCAGGCCTGGACACAGGAACACTGAAGCTTTCTTT.

The chain carries TRBV5-5 and TRBJ1-4; D perhaps matches TRBD1 (5 bases). The CDR3 is 14 amino acids. V lost 4 bases to trimming and J lost 10 bases, with 17 bases between them. Germline V CDR1 and CDR2: SGHKS, YYEKEE (reference sequence). CDR3 in amino acids: CASSPAQGPGKLFF. CDR3 bases: TGTGCCAGCAGCCCCGCGCAGGGCCCGGGAAAACTGTTTTTT.

CDR3 DNA: TGTGCCAGCAGTTTGGCTAGCGGGGGGAACACCGGGGAGCTGTTTTTT. This translates into CASSLASGGNTGELFF. The chain has TRBV6-2 or TRBV6-3 and TRBJ2-2; TRBD2 agrees at 10 bases. V gave up 4 bases and J gave up 1 base; unmatched junction bases: 3. The germline CDR1 and CDR2 sequences are MNHEY and SVGEGT. This CDR3 has 16 amino acids.

This chain joins TRBV5-1 and TRBJ2-7, with TRBD1 matching over 7 bases. CDR1 and CDR2 from the germline V gene are SGHRS and YFSETQ. The CDR3 is made up of 15 amino acids. The V and J ends lost 4 bases and 0 bases, in that order; junction bases with no gene match: 7. CDR3: CASSVQGLISYEQYF. DNA of the CDR3: TGCGCCAGCAGCGTACAGGGGCTAATCTCCTACGAGCAGTACTTC.

J is TRBJ1-1 and V is TRBV7-2; no clear D. Trimming removed 1 base from V and 2 bases from J, with 5 bases in between. CDR3 length: 13 residues. Germline V gives CDR1 SGHTA, CDR2 FQGNSA. CDR3 coding DNA: TGTGCCAGCAGCTTAGAGACAAACACTGAAGCTTTCTTT. Translating gives CASSLETNTEAFF.

Comments on this clone: Other nucleotide sequences in the sample specify the same CDR3. The chain carries TRBV18 and TRBJ2-6, with a weak D call TRBD1 (5 bases). Trimming cost V 6 bases and J 0 bases, with 12 bases left between them. CDR3 length: 16 amino acids. Germline lookup yields CDR1 KGHSH and CDR2 LQKENI. The CDR3 DNA follows: TGTGCCAGCTCGCTAGACAGATACTCTGGGGCCAACGTCCTGACTTTC. Translation: CASSLDRYSGANVLTF.

The rearrangement joins TRBV5-6 to TRBJ2-3; D gene uncertain. This CDR3 region has 14 residues. The ends were cut back, 6 bases at V and 3 bases at J, with 14 bases in the middle. The germline V gene encodes CDR1 SGHDT and CDR2 YYEEEE. The CDR3 here is CASNNMGPTDTQYF. The CDR3 DNA follows: TGTGCCAGCAACAACATGGGCCCGACAGATACGCAGTATTTT. The full variable domain, its missing parts supplied by reference TRBV5-6 and TRBJ2-3, is DAGVTQSPTHLIKTRGQQVTLRCSPKSGHDTVSWYQQALGQGPQFIFQYYEEEERQRGNFPDRFSGHQFPNYSSELNVNALLLGDSALYLCASNNMGPTDTQYFGPGTRLTVL.

The chain uses TRBV6-4 and TRBJ1-2, with D maybe TRBD1 (5 bases). CDR3 length: 15 residues. The V gene lost 0 bases and the J gene lost 2 bases, with 10 bases spanning the gap. From germline, CDR1 is MRHNA and CDR2 SNTAGT. CDR3 protein: CASSDSGQGNYGYTF. In nucleotides, the CDR3 is TGTGCCAGCAGTGACTCAGGGCAGGGCAACTATGGCTACACCTTC.

The rearrangement uses TRBV4-2 and TRBJ2-1; TRBD2 matches at 10 bases. CDR3 length: 15 residues. Unmatched junction bases numbered 10, after V lost 4 bases and J lost 10 bases. Germline V gene sequence: CDR1 LGHNA, CDR2 YNFKEQ. CDR3 sequence: CASSPQASGSLEQFF. The CDR3 coding sequence is TGTGCCAGCAGCCCCCAGGCTAGCGGGAGCCTGGAGCAGTTCTTC.

V is TRBV5-4 and J is TRBJ2-4, with 10 bases fitting TRBD1. The CDR3 covers 17 residues. The germline V gene encodes CDR1 SGHNT and CDR2 YYREEE (reference sequence). The trim removed 3 bases at V and 0 bases at J, leaving 6 bases unmatched. Written as DNA, the CDR3 is TGTGCCAGCAGCTACGCCGGGACAGGGGTAGCCAAAAACATTCAGTACTTC. Translated, it gives CASSYAGTGVAKNIQYF. The full variable domain, completed using reference TRBV5-4 and TRBJ2-4, is ETGVTQSPTHLIKTRGQQVTLRCSSQSGHNTVSWYQQALGQGPQFIFQYYREEENGRGNFPPRFSGLQFPNYSSELNVNALELDDSALYLCASSYAGTGVAKNIQYFGAGTRLSVL.

This sequence joins TRBV30 and TRBJ1-2; tentatively, D is TRBD1 (6 bases). The germline gives CDR1 GTSNPN, CDR2 SVGIG (reference sequence). The CDR3 is 17 residues long. V was pared by 0 bases and J by 8 bases, with 25 bases between. The CDR3 nucleotides read TGTGCCTGGAGTGTAAAAAATTCCGGGACACCCCTTGGAGGCTACACCTTC. Amino acid sequence: CAWSVKNSGTPLGGYTF. Full variable domain (outside the CDR3, taken from reference TRBV30 and TRBJ1-2): SQTIHQWPATLVQPVGSPLSLECTVEGTSNPNLYWYRQAAGRGLQLLFYSVGIGQISSEVPQNLSASRPQDRQFILSSKKLLLSDSGFYLCAWSVKNSGTPLGGYTFGSGTRLTVV.